This T cell receptor (beta chain) is from a study of cytomegalovirus exposure and HLA in healthy donors. Study-level points and caveats: Rare TCR sequences predominated, though certain public TCRs were found in many donors.

Amplification used 60 Vbeta primers and 13 Jbeta primers. Authors' processing steps: Per a later analysis, the number of unique TCR beta chains was about 78 million, of which roughly 9.9 million were shared. Only in-frame clones appear in the TCRdb table, and some are missing; sequencing was by immunoSEQ multiplex PCR. The V and J calls and the clone size are those of that table, but D and trimming were determined from the DNA. The data contain approximately 190,000 clones, over 75% of them singletons. A note on this clone: Its antigen is unknown.

The sample comprised PBMCs. This receptor was identified in a man aged 45-65 years in good health and CMV-seronegative.

CDR3 bases: TGTGCCAGCAGTTACGGGAGGGAGCAGTTCTTC. Translation: CASSYGREQFF. The chain uses TRBV6-5 and TRBJ2-1, with D possibly TRBD2 on 6 matching bases. The germline gives CDR1 MNHEY, CDR2 SVGAGI. V shed 2 bases and J shed 10 bases, with 6 bases lying between them. The CDR3 runs to 11 residues.